What follows is one TCR beta chain and its context. Antigen specificity is unknown. This record belongs to a study of shared clonotypes between healthy human individuals. Study observations and caveats: Generation of non-shared clonotypes was less probable than generation of clonotypes shared by all four donors.

There are 18 residues in the CDR3. V lost 1 base and J lost 0, with 20 bases in between. CDR1 is SGHRS, CDR2 YFSETQ, per germline. Genomic DNA of each subset was evenly split across several immunoSEQ plates. The data were produced by immunoSEQ multiplex PCR, yet TCRdb's version contains in-frame clones alone and is incomplete. The sample carries millions of clones, approximately 90% recorded once. The chain has TRBV5-1 and TRBJ2-7; D possibly corresponds to TRBD2 (7 bases). Sequenced: naive CD4+ T cells sorted from blood. As to subset: CD45RA+ positively selected. This receptor was taken from a man between 18 and 29 years old in good health. The CDR3 sequence: CASSLRFSAGADSYEQYF. The CDR3 DNA sequence: TGCGCCAGCAGCTTGAGGTTTAGTGCGGGGGCGGACTCCTACGAGCAGTACTTC. The whole variable domain, filled in from reference TRBV5-1 and TRBJ2-7, reads KAGVTQTPRYLIKTRGQQVTLSCSPISGHRSVSWYQQTPGQGLQFLFEYFSETQRNKGNFPGRFSGRQFSNSRSEMNVSTLELGDSALYLCASSLRFSAGADSYEQYFGPGTRLTVT.